The 21 T cell receptor beta chains below come from one sample, sequenced in a study of T cell repertoires in ileal Crohn's disease. The assay was immunoSEQ multiplex PCR, and TCRdb's table has in-frame clones only and misses some. The data contain more than 60,000 clones, around 90% of them singletons. The sample's time point: neoterminal ileum biopsy at postoperative endoscopy, about 6 months after surgery. The material sequenced was ileal tissue. The receptor source for this set is an adult with Crohn's disease.

The chain employs TRBV27 and TRBJ1-2; 9 bases are shared with TRBD1. V gave up 6 bases and J gave up 10 bases; unmatched junction bases: 18. Germline CDR1 is MNHEY and CDR2 is SMNVEV (reference sequence). There are 16 residues in the CDR3. CDR3 sequence reads: CASRVSLWDRVSSYTF. Written as DNA, the CDR3 is TGTGCCAGCAGGGTTAGCCTTTGGGACAGGGTATCCTCCTACACCTTC.

This chain uses TRBV7-8 with TRBJ1-4; 9 positions match TRBD1. The CDR3 has 16 residues. Trimming removed 5 bases from V and 7 bases from J; junction bases left unmatched: 11. The germline gives CDR1 SGHVS, CDR2 FQNEAQ. The CDR3 sequence is CASSHLWGDRAEKLFF. In DNA, the CDR3 is TGTGCCAGCAGCCACTTATGGGGGGACAGGGCTGAAAAACTGTTTTTT.

This clone has only one observation. The chain uses TRBV7-2 and TRBJ1-2, with D tentatively TRBD1 (5 bases). The CDR3 length is 17 residues. Germline CDR1 and CDR2: SGHTA and FQGNSA. V shed 5 bases and J shed 8 bases, with 27 bases lying between them. In DNA form, the CDR3 reads TGTGCCAGCAGCAGCTTAGACTTGAAGGGGAGGGTCGTCGGCTACACCTTC. Translation: CASSSLDLKGRVVGYTF.

This clone was observed once. V usage is TRBV28 and J usage is TRBJ1-1; D is unresolved. The CDR3 runs to 10 residues. With 6 bases removed from V and 7 bases from J, the gap between germline ends came to 6 bases. The germline V gene has CDR1 MDHEN and CDR2 SYDVKM. CDR3 sequence: CASSGREAFF. The CDR3 region has the DNA TGTGCCAGCAGCGGTCGTGAAGCTTTCTTT. Variable domain in full (rest from reference TRBV28 and TRBJ1-1): DVKVTQSSRYLVKRTGEKVFLECVQDMDHENMFWYRQDPGLGLRLIYFSYDVKMKEKGDIPEGYSVSREKKERFSLILESASTNQTSMYLCASSGREAFFGQGTRLTVV.

CDR3 residues: CASSLYFRDMSQNEKLFF. The DNA of the CDR3 is TGTGCCAGCAGCTTGTACTTTCGGGACATGTCTCAGAATGAAAAACTGTTTTTT. The rearrangement links TRBV7-9 to TRBJ1-4; D perhaps matches TRBD1 (6 bases). This CDR3 has 18 amino acids. Trimming shortened V by 3 bases and J by 5 bases, and 22 bases separated the two germline ends. CDR1 is SEHNR and CDR2 is FQNEAQ in the germline V gene (reference sequence).

This chain uses TRBV15 with TRBJ2-3; possibly TRBD2 for D (7 bases). The CDR3 has 14 residues. With 7 bases removed from V and 2 bases from J, the gap between germline ends came to 13 bases. Germline V gene data show CDR1 as LNHNV and CDR2 as YYDKDF (reference sequence). The chain's CDR3 is CATTKAGATDTQYF. In DNA form, the CDR3 reads TGTGCCACCACCAAGGCGGGGGCCACAGATACGCAGTATTTT.

About this clone itself: At one boundary the junction diverges from the germline segment, which might be a read error. This chain uses TRBV6-1 with TRBJ2-1, with TRBD1 identical over 8 bases. CDR3 size: 14 residues. CDR1 and CDR2 (germline): MNHNS, SASEGT. Written as DNA, the CDR3 is TGTGCCACCAGTAGGACAGGGACCTACAATGAGCAGTTCTTC. Its protein product is CATSRTGTYNEQFF.

V and J are TRBV29-1 and TRBJ1-1; D uncertain. V lost 4 bases, J lost 4 bases, and 10 bases lay in between. Germline CDR1 reads SQVTM; CDR2 reads ANQGSEA. This CDR3 spans 12 amino acids. DNA for the CDR3: TGCAGCGTTGGGTGGAGGGCCACTGAAGCTTTCTTT. Residues: CSVGWRATEAFF.

The gene calls are TRBV27 and TRBJ1-5; D unclear. This CDR3 contains 13 residues. With 3 bases removed from V and 0 bases from J, the gap between germline ends came to 3 bases. The germline V gene encodes CDR1 MNHEY and CDR2 SMNVEV (reference sequence). As DNA, the CDR3 is TGTGCCAGCAGTTTTAATAGCAATCAGCCCCAGCATTTT. Protein: CASSFNSNQPQHF.

This chain uses TRBV28 with TRBJ2-3; 9 bases are shared with TRBD2. Germline CDR1 is MDHEN and CDR2 is SYDVKM. The CDR3 sequence is 15 residues long. The trim removed 3 bases at V and 6 bases at J, leaving 7 bases unmatched. The CDR3 bases are TGTGCCAGCAGTTTCGGGCGGGGGGGCCTTGATACGCAGTATTTT. Protein product: CASSFGRGGLDTQYF. The full variable domain, in which reference TRBV28 and TRBJ2-3 provide the parts outside the CDR3, is DVKVTQSSRYLVKRTGEKVFLECVQDMDHENMFWYRQDPGLGLRLIYFSYDVKMKEKGDIPEGYSVSREKKERFSLILESASTNQTSMYLCASSFGRGGLDTQYFGPGTRLTVL.

Of note for this clone: This same CDR3 is encoded by further DNA sequences in the sample. The chain recombines TRBV18 with TRBJ2-3, with TRBD1 identical over 7 bases. The CDR3 length is 15 residues. In germline, CDR1 is KGHSH, CDR2 LQKENI. V was pared by 1 base and J by 0 bases, with 1 base of the junction left unmatched. The DNA of the CDR3 is TGTGCCAGCTCACCACAGGGGGCCAGCACAGATACGCAGTATTTT. It specifies CASSPQGASTDTQYF.

This CDR3 reads CASSRGGTGNTIYF. DNA of the CDR3: TGTGCCAGCAGCCGAGGGGGTACCGGAAACACCATATATTTT. The chain couples TRBV25-1 to TRBJ1-3; possibly TRBD1 for D (6 bases). The ends were cut back, 6 bases at V and 4 bases at J, with 13 bases in the middle. This CDR3 is built from 14 residues. CDR1 MGHDK and CDR2 SYGVNS come from the germline V gene.

The CDR3 reads CASSLVEGRYEQYF. The CDR3 coding sequence is TGTGCCAGCAGCTTAGTCGAGGGTCGCTACGAGCAGTACTTC. This chain links TRBV7-9 with TRBJ2-7; D might be TRBD2 (5 bases). V was trimmed by 1 base and J by 3 bases, leaving 10 bases between them. Germline V gene data show CDR1 as SEHNR and CDR2 as FQNEAQ (reference sequence). The CDR3 has 14 amino acids.

This chain uses TRBV5-1 with TRBJ2-7; TRBD2 agrees at 14 bases. Germline values: CDR1 SGHRS, CDR2 YFSETQ. This CDR3 contains 17 residues. V shed 1 base, J shed 4 bases, and the junction held 7 bases outside the gene matches. CDR3: CASSLTGTSGGLYEQYV. The CDR3 DNA follows: TGCGCCAGCAGCTTGACCGGGACTAGCGGGGGCCTTTACGAGCAGTACGTC.

The rearrangement links TRBV6-6 to TRBJ1-2; D possibly corresponds to TRBD1 (6 bases). In germline, CDR1 is MNHNY, CDR2 SVGAGI (reference sequence). This CDR3 spans 15 amino acids. V dropped 7 bases and J dropped 7 bases, with 22 bases sitting between them. The CDR3: CASTSSTGNSAGYTF. DNA of the CDR3: TGTGCCAGCACTTCAAGCACAGGGAACTCGGCTGGCTACACCTTC.

The V and J genes are TRBV7-2 and TRBJ2-7, with a possible D match to TRBD2 (5 bases). Germline V lookup: CDR1 SGHTA, CDR2 FQGNSA. This CDR3 has 15 residues. With 2 bases removed from V and 5 bases from J, the gap between germline ends came to 16 bases. The CDR3 nucleotides are TGTGCCAGCAGCTTAAGGTCCGGGAATTACGACGAGCAGTACTTC. Protein: CASSLRSGNYDEQYF.

V is TRBV27 and J is TRBJ1-2; 12 bases map to TRBD1. The CDR3 sequence is 16 residues long. Germline V gives CDR1 MNHEY, CDR2 SMNVEV (reference sequence). After removal of 1 base from V and 4 bases from J, the junction contained 4 bases not matched to a gene. CDR3 residues: CASSLYGTGGSYGYTF. The DNA for the CDR3 is TGTGCCAGCAGTTTATACGGGACAGGGGGCTCCTATGGCTACACCTTC.

The chain employs TRBV7-9 and TRBJ1-6; 7 nucleotides agree with TRBD1. The CDR3 loop spans 15 amino acids. V trimming: 1 base; J trimming: 6 bases; junction bases outside the gene matches: 3. The V gene's germline CDR1 is SEHNR and CDR2 FQNEAQ (reference sequence). In DNA, the CDR3 is TGTGCCAGCAGCTTAGTTGGGACAGCTAATTCACCCCTCCACTTT. It encodes CASSLVGTANSPLHF.

This clone has just one count. V usage is TRBV6-1 and J usage is TRBJ1-3; the D is unclear. The germline gives CDR1 MNHNS, CDR2 SASEGT. Trimming took off 5 bases at V and 2 bases at J, with 7 bases between the two ends. The CDR3 spans 13 residues. The CDR3 sequence is CASSTEPGNTIYF. Written as DNA, the CDR3 is TGTGCCAGCAGTACAGAGCCTGGAAACACCATATATTTT.

The chain combines TRBV15 with TRBJ2-1; 7 bases agree with TRBD2. With 0 bases clipped from V and 3 bases from J, the junction kept 2 bases outside the gene matches. The CDR3 totals 15 residues. Germline lookup yields CDR1 LNHNV and CDR2 YYDKDF (reference sequence). The CDR3: CATSRDPSGYNEQFF. Written as DNA, the CDR3 is TGTGCCACCAGCAGAGACCCTAGCGGCTACAATGAGCAGTTCTTC.

The rearrangement uses TRBV30 and TRBJ1-2; no clear D gene. Trimming took 5 bases from V and 6 from J, leaving 4 bases between them. This CDR3 is built from 9 residues. Germline CDR1 is GTSNPN and CDR2 is SVGIG (reference sequence). Here the CDR3 DNA reads TGTGCCTGGGAGGATGGCTACACCTTC. Its translation: CAWEDGYTF.